These 10 T cell receptor beta chains were sequenced from one sample in a study of Ad26.COV2.S vaccination and SARS-CoV-2 variants. The data were produced by immunoSEQ multiplex PCR, yet TCRdb's version contains in-frame clones alone and is incomplete. Among some 250,000 clones, around 87% were seen once, and the ten largest hold about 10%. The treatment here: some 19 received Ad26.COV2.S at low or high dose, single or two shots; about 5 received placebo; per-sample allocation not given. Samples came from day 63 after the first vaccine or placebo injection. The sample here was peripheral blood, taken in a trial of Ad26.COV2.S vaccine versus placebo. These receptors came from a person aged 18-65 years who received the Ad26.COV2.S COVID-19 vaccine or a placebo.

The chain carries TRBV6-6 and TRBJ1-1; D is possibly TRBD1 (6 bases). This CDR3 is built from 16 residues. CDR1 is MNHNY and CDR2 is SVGAGI in the germline V gene (reference sequence). V lost 0 bases and J lost 4, with 15 bases in between. CDR3: CASSYSAGAGGTEAFF. CDR3 nucleotides: TGTGCCAGCAGTTACTCCGCAGGGGCTGGGGGCACTGAAGCTTTCTTT.

CDR3: CASSHPREQYF. CDR3 coding DNA: TGTGCCAGCAGCCACCCCAGGGAGCAGTACTTC. This chain joins TRBV3-1 (or the pseudogene TRBV3-2) and TRBJ2-7, with D unclear. Trimming removed 3 bases at V and 7 bases at J, with 7 bases between. CDR3 length: 11 amino acids. Germline lookup yields CDR1 LGHDT and CDR2 YNNKEL (reference sequence).

This sequence joins TRBV19 and TRBJ1-1; the D gene is possibly TRBD1 (6 bases). With 3 bases removed from V and 0 bases from J, the gap between germline ends came to 17 bases. Per the germline V gene, CDR1 is LNHDA and CDR2 is SQIVND (reference sequence). The CDR3 spans 17 residues. The CDR3 nucleotides read TGTGCCAGTAGTATGAGGGGGGGCAGGACCATGAACACTGAAGCTTTCTTT. This gives the protein CASSMRGGRTMNTEAFF.

The CDR3 region has the DNA TGCGCCAGCAGCTTGGCCGGGACAATCCAAGAGACCCAGTACTTC. Translating it yields CASSLAGTIQETQYF. The J gene is TRBJ2-5, the V gene TRBV5-1, with D perhaps TRBD1 (6 bases). V was shortened by 0 bases and J by 1 base, with 10 bases between the two germline ends. Germline V gene data show CDR1 as SGHRS and CDR2 as YFSETQ. This CDR3 comprises 15 residues.

This clone was recorded only once. The chain employs TRBV4-1 and TRBJ2-5, with 8 positions matching TRBD2. This CDR3 has 16 residues. J lost 5 bases, V lost 4 bases, and 12 bases had no gene match. The V gene's germline CDR1 is MGHRA and CDR2 YSYEKL. The CDR3 loop reads CASSLIAGLAGETQYF. CDR3 nucleotide sequence: TGCGCCAGCAGCCTCATAGCCGGACTAGCCGGGGAGACCCAGTACTTC.

The J gene is TRBJ2-3, the V gene TRBV6-6; D gene uncertain. Germline V lookup: CDR1 MNHNY, CDR2 SVGAGI (reference sequence). V was trimmed by 6 bases and J by 8 bases, leaving 15 bases between them. The length of the CDR3 is 13 residues. The CDR3 here is CASRKVGDPTQYF. The CDR3, as DNA: TGTGCCAGCAGAAAGGTCGGAGATCCTACGCAGTATTTT.

V and J are TRBV2 and TRBJ1-1; D gene ambiguous. Deletions cut 5 bases from V and 0 bases from J, with 13 bases between. Germline lookup yields CDR1 SNHLY and CDR2 FYNNEI. The CDR3 loop spans 15 amino acids. The CDR3 DNA reads TGTGCCAGCAGTTCCACTCCCATCATGAACACTGAAGCTTTCTTT. It specifies CASSSTPIMNTEAFF.

This clone was found once. The chain joins TRBV7-2 to TRBJ2-3; 7 bases line up with TRBD2. The ends lost 1 base at V and 11 bases at J; junction bases unmatched: 3. CDR3 size: 12 residues. Germline-derived CDR1 and CDR2 are SGHTA and FQGNSA. This CDR3 is CASSLEVAGQYF. The CDR3 DNA follows: TGTGCCAGCAGCTTAGAGGTAGCGGGGCAGTATTTT.

J is TRBJ2-1 and V is TRBV9; no reliable D call. This CDR3 region has 11 residues. V lost 0 bases to trimming and J lost 8 bases, with 3 bases between them. The germline V gene has CDR1 SGDLS and CDR2 YYNGEE. CDR3 DNA: TGTGCCAGCAGCGTAGCGGATGAGCAGTTCTTC. It encodes CASSVADEQFF.

V usage is TRBV18 and J usage is TRBJ2-1; 11 nucleotides match TRBD2. This CDR3 is 16 amino acids long. From germline, CDR1 is KGHSH and CDR2 LQKENI. V lost 6 bases to trimming and J lost 4 bases; unmatched junction nucleotides: 8. CDR3 region: CASSPWGTSGYNEQFF. The CDR3, as DNA: TGTGCCAGCTCTCCTTGGGGGACTAGCGGTTACAATGAGCAGTTCTTC.